This T cell receptor beta chain was recorded in a study of long-term antiretroviral therapy in people with HIV. The junction had 5 bases not matched to a gene; V was cut back by 6 bases and J by 4 bases. This CDR3 has 14 residues. CDR1 and CDR2 (germline): SNHLY, FYNNEI. The assay, immunoSEQ v3.0, was run at survey level. Clones were read by immunoSEQ multiplex PCR, and TCRdb kept only the in-frame ones, dropping some. The table includes about 27,000 clones, roughly 80% detected once. Going into DNA extraction, samples held roughly 0.85-11 million cryopreserved PBMC. The origin of this receptor is a man in his forties with HIV. J is TRBJ2-2 and V is TRBV2; 7 bases align to TRBD1. The sample consisted of unsorted PBMCs, taken 3 years after starting antiretroviral therapy. The CDR3 here is CASRRQGRTGELFF. The CDR3 nucleotides read TGTGCCAGCAGGCGACAGGGTCGCACCGGGGAGCTGTTTTTT.